These T cell receptor beta chains were read from a single sample in a study of T cell repertoires in cytomegalovirus infection. These receptors lack a known antigen. MiXCR, run by TCRdb on the reads, gives a single entry per CDR3 protein. The data hold 650,000 to 900,000 distinct CDR3 sequences, with around a third observed a single time. The sequencing used cultured CD8+ T cells from PBMCs, collected from culture after CMV antigen stimulation. The receptor set was obtained from a human donor in good health (CMV status not recorded). Some clones in this sample may be carry-over from other donors' samples. CDR3s leave out the opening cysteine and the closing phenylalanine or tryptophan. Some rows mark clone size as missing; the rest say once, few, many or name a class of expanded clone.

-,TRBJ1-2,TRBV10-3,AISETDARNYGYT
-,TRBJ1-2,TRBV6-4,ASSVDRGSGYT
many,TRBJ2-1,TRBV7-3,ASSSLPPSAGGEHEQF
-,TRBJ2-7,TRBV4-3,ASSQTMTGSYEQY
-,TRBJ1-1,TRBV27,ASSWTGGYHTEAF
few,TRBJ2-1,TRBV19,ASTPLAGGGGEQF
few,TRBJ1-5,TRBV19,ASSFGPGNQPQH
-,TRBJ1-2,TRBV4-1,ASRRRTADDYGYT
-,TRBJ2-3,TRBV6-8,ASSYSMGPFAGPPDTQY
few,TRBJ1-4,TRBV7-4,ASSPTRGRDLLGTGEKLF
-,TRBJ2-7,TRBV18,ASSPLAGGPYEQY
-,TRBJ1-2,TRBV19,ASTFLSDYGYT
-,TRBJ1-2,TRBV9,ASSTGTEWGYGYT
few,TRBJ1-1,TRBV14,ASGHRLNTEAF
many,TRBJ1-1,TRBV7-6,ASSPTTGTRMNTEAF
-,TRBJ1-1,TRBV27,ASSFQGWPEAF
-,TRBJ1-1,TRBV7-4,ASSSSGGGPTEAF
-,TRBJ1-2,TRBV7-9,ASSYVLGGTENYGYT
-,TRBJ2-1,TRBV5-3,ASSSPERVTPYNEQF
few,TRBJ1-1,TRBV12-3/TRBV12-4,ASSDDRATEAF
-,TRBJ2-2,TRBV11-2,ASSPWEATGELF
-,TRBJ1-1,TRBV6-2/TRBV6-3,ASSYLTGEAF
-,TRBJ2-5,TRBV6-5,ASSFWTSGGVETQY
-,TRBJ1-1,TRBV4-3,ASSPDRGLMNTEAF
few,TRBJ1-5,TRBV10-3,AISETDNQPQH
few,TRBJ2-1,TRBV7-6,ASLPGTIYMEQF
-,TRBJ2-2,TRBV6-1,ASTTGGSNTGELF
few,TRBJ1-1,TRBV7-3,ASSLAPADGSWGTEAF